This is a list of T cell receptor beta chains from one sample in a study of cytomegalovirus exposure and HLA in healthy donors. Assay: immunoSEQ multiplex PCR; the TCRdb copy retains only in-frame clones and omits some. The sample has about 160,000 clones, roughly 80% seen once. The sequencing input was PBMCs. All receptors derive from a man over 45 in good health and CMV-seropositive. Each CDR3 is given with its conserved first and last residue. A D gene is named only where the DNA matches it firmly. Only part of the rows carry a size: once, few, many, or a class if the clone is expanded.

CDR3 length: 14
clone size: .
V gene: TRBV2
D gene: .
J gene: TRBJ2-7
CDR3 protein: CARGRLDKTYEQYF
CDR3 DNA: TGTGCCAGAGGTAGGCTGGACAAGACCTACGAGCAGTACTTC

CDR3 length: 19
clone size: .
V gene: TRBV5-6
D gene: .
J gene: TRBJ2-1
CDR3 protein: CASSPLGPRQLSSYNEQFF
CDR3 DNA: TGTGCCAGCAGCCCATTGGGGCCGAGACAGCTTAGCTCCTACAATGAGCAGTTCTTC

CDR3 length: 13
clone size: few
V gene: TRBV2
D gene: .
J gene: TRBJ1-2
CDR3 protein: CSWGRGANYGYTF
CDR3 DNA: TGTTCGTGGGGCAGGGGTGCTAACTATGGCTACACCTTC

CDR3 length: 15
clone size: few
V gene: TRBV5-1
D gene: TRBD2
J gene: TRBJ2-1
CDR3 protein: CASSIAGGSYNEQFF
CDR3 DNA: TGCGCCAGCAGCATAGCGGGCGGCTCCTACAATGAGCAGTTCTTC

CDR3 length: 17
clone size: once
V gene: TRBV6-1
D gene: .
J gene: TRBJ2-3
CDR3 protein: CASSEIRRGGGTDTQYF
CDR3 DNA: TGTGCCAGCAGTGAAATCCGAAGGGGGGGCGGCACAGATACGCAGTATTTT

CDR3 length: 13
clone size: few
V gene: TRBV5-6
D gene: .
J gene: TRBJ2-7
CDR3 protein: CASSSDRYYEQYF
CDR3 DNA: TGTGCCAGCAGCTCTGACAGGTACTACGAGCAGTACTTC

CDR3 length: 13
clone size: .
V gene: TRBV7-8
D gene: TRBD1
J gene: TRBJ1-2
CDR3 protein: CASSYGQAFGYTF
CDR3 DNA: TGTGCCAGCAGTTATGGACAGGCCTTTGGCTACACCTTC

CDR3 length: 15
clone size: few
V gene: TRBV19
D gene: TRBD2
J gene: TRBJ2-3
CDR3 protein: CASSISGGSSDTQYF
CDR3 DNA: TGTGCCAGTAGTATCAGCGGGGGCTCATCGGATACGCAGTATTTT

CDR3 length: 19
clone size: .
V gene: TRBV4-1
D gene: TRBD1
J gene: TRBJ2-3
CDR3 protein: CASSPNRDRVMAGTDTQYF
CDR3 DNA: TGCGCCAGCAGCCCCAACCGGGACAGGGTCATGGCGGGCACAGATACGCAGTATTTT

CDR3 length: 14
clone size: .
V gene: TRBV9
D gene: TRBD1
J gene: TRBJ1-1
CDR3 protein: CASSDDGTGAEAFF
CDR3 DNA: TGTGCCAGCAGCGATGACGGGACAGGGGCTGAAGCTTTCTTT

CDR3 length: 18
clone size: .
V gene: TRBV4-3
D gene: TRBD2
J gene: TRBJ2-1
CDR3 protein: CASSPFDPSGGTYNEQFF
CDR3 DNA: TGCGCCAGCAGCCCGTTCGATCCTAGCGGGGGGACCTACAATGAGCAGTTCTTC

CDR3 length: 17
clone size: .
V gene: TRBV5-1
D gene: .
J gene: TRBJ2-7
CDR3 protein: CASSLPLKTLGGDEQYF
CDR3 DNA: TGCGCCAGCAGCTTGCCCCTTAAGACACTCGGAGGGGACGAGCAGTACTTC

CDR3 length: 15
clone size: .
V gene: TRBV10-3
D gene: .
J gene: TRBJ1-2
CDR3 protein: CAISESRSSDYGYTF
CDR3 DNA: TGTGCCATCAGTGAGTCGAGGTCCTCAGACTATGGCTACACCTTC

CDR3 length: 19
clone size: .
V gene: TRBV7-2
D gene: TRBD2
J gene: TRBJ2-5
CDR3 protein: CASSGRSSGGAVWGETQYF
CDR3 DNA: TGTGCCAGCAGCGGTCGGTCTAGCGGGGGGGCTGTATGGGGAGAGACCCAGTACTTC

CDR3 length: 13
clone size: .
V gene: TRBV15
D gene: .
J gene: TRBJ2-5
CDR3 protein: CATSRDREETQYF
CDR3 DNA: TGTGCCACCAGCAGAGATCGGGAAGAGACCCAGTACTTC

CDR3 length: 15
clone size: once
V gene: TRBV25-1
D gene: TRBD2
J gene: TRBJ2-5
CDR3 protein: CASSELTSGAETQYF
CDR3 DNA: TGTGCCAGCAGTGAATTAACTAGCGGGGCCGAGACCCAGTACTTC

CDR3 length: 13
clone size: .
V gene: TRBV29-1
D gene: TRBD2
J gene: TRBJ2-5
CDR3 protein: CSVSNGGAETQYF
CDR3 DNA: TGCAGCGTTTCTAACGGGGGGGCCGAGACCCAGTACTTC

CDR3 length: 17
clone size: .
V gene: TRBV28
D gene: TRBD1
J gene: TRBJ2-6
CDR3 protein: CASSLWGTGSGANVLTF
CDR3 DNA: TGTGCCAGCAGTTTATGGGGGACAGGGTCTGGGGCCAACGTCCTGACTTTC

CDR3 length: 14
clone size: .
V gene: TRBV6-5
D gene: .
J gene: TRBJ2-7
CDR3 protein: CASRPDRLPYEQYF
CDR3 DNA: TGTGCCAGCAGACCAGACAGGTTACCCTACGAGCAGTACTTC

CDR3 length: 16
clone size: .
V gene: TRBV18
D gene: TRBD1
J gene: TRBJ1-4
CDR3 protein: CASSLSGTATNEKLFF
CDR3 DNA: TGTGCCAGCTCACTATCCGGGACAGCAACTAATGAAAAACTGTTTTTT

CDR3 length: 18
clone size: .
V gene: TRBV5-1
D gene: TRBD1
J gene: TRBJ1-1
CDR3 protein: CASSLASGTALSNTEAFF
CDR3 DNA: TGCGCCAGCAGCTTGGCCTCCGGGACAGCGCTTTCAAACACTGAAGCTTTCTTT

CDR3 length: 12
clone size: .
V gene: TRBV28
D gene: .
J gene: TRBJ1-2
CDR3 protein: CASRGINYGYTF
CDR3 DNA: TGTGCCAGCCGAGGGATTAACTATGGCTACACCTTC

CDR3 length: 16
clone size: .
V gene: TRBV9
D gene: TRBD2
J gene: TRBJ2-1
CDR3 protein: CASSAGLAGIYNEQFF
CDR3 DNA: TGTGCCAGCAGCGCAGGACTAGCGGGGATATACAATGAGCAGTTCTTC

CDR3 length: 15
clone size: .
V gene: TRBV30
D gene: .
J gene: TRBJ2-1
CDR3 protein: CAWSLQGSPYNEQFF
CDR3 DNA: TGTGCCTGGAGCCTCCAGGGGAGTCCTTACAATGAGCAGTTCTTC

CDR3 length: 15
clone size: .
V gene: TRBV10-3
D gene: TRBD1
J gene: TRBJ1-2
CDR3 protein: CAISESGQGVYGYTF
CDR3 DNA: TGTGCCATCAGTGAGTCAGGACAGGGTGTATATGGCTACACCTTC

CDR3 length: 15
clone size: few
V gene: TRBV19
D gene: .
J gene: TRBJ2-5
CDR3 protein: CASSISDRLRETQYF
CDR3 DNA: TGTGCCAGTAGTATCTCGGACAGATTAAGAGAGACCCAGTACTTC

CDR3 length: 13
clone size: .
V gene: TRBV5-1
D gene: .
J gene: TRBJ1-1
CDR3 protein: CASSLGQAGEAFF
CDR3 DNA: TGCGCCAGCAGCTTGGGGCAGGCTGGCGAAGCTTTCTTT

CDR3 length: 12
clone size: few
V gene: TRBV2
D gene: .
J gene: TRBJ1-2
CDR3 protein: CASSEYPYGYTF
CDR3 DNA: TGTGCCAGCAGTGAGTATCCCTATGGCTACACCTTC

CDR3 length: 16
clone size: .
V gene: TRBV27
D gene: TRBD1
J gene: TRBJ1-6
CDR3 protein: CASSFLGQGAGSPLHF
CDR3 DNA: TGTGCCAGCAGTTTCCTAGGACAGGGAGCTGGTTCACCCCTCCACTTT